This TCR beta chain was profiled in a study of long-term antiretroviral therapy in people with HIV. Sequencing used immunoSEQ v3.0 at survey level. Sequenced by immunoSEQ multiplex PCR; TCRdb stores in-frame clones only, minus some. The sample yields over 7,500 clones, 82% seen once. The source is a middle-aged man with HIV. This specimen was unsorted PBMCs, taken 0.1 years after starting antiretroviral therapy.

This CDR3 is CASSLGGRFNEQFF. The CDR3 coding sequence is TGTGCCAGCAGCTTGGGGGGGCGGTTCAATGAGCAGTTCTTC. The rearrangement links TRBV5-5 to TRBJ2-1; possibly TRBD1 for D (6 bases). The V gene's germline CDR1 is SGHKS and CDR2 YYEKEE (reference sequence). V gave up 0 bases and J gave up 6 bases, with 10 bases separating them. This CDR3 has 14 residues.